One sample yielded the 30 T cell receptor beta chains listed below, sequenced in a study of human T cells and chemical hapten exposure. From the RACE reads, TCRdb called clonotypes with MiXCR, one entry per CDR3 protein. The data show 370,000 or so distinct CDR3 sequences, with approximately 5.1% seen just once and 2% to 2.5% held by the top ten. Time point indicated: patch test 1, 2 weeks after DPC sensitization. Treatment here: therapeutic diphenylcyclopropenone sensitization with weekly scalp DPC. The source was whole blood, collected in connection with sensitization to the hapten diphenylcyclopropenone (DPC). The source of these receptors is a woman aged 45 to 65 with alopecia areata. Some clones in this sample may be carry-over from other donors' samples.

The table lists this clonotype with many counts. This sequence joins TRBV6-1 and TRBJ1-1; weak D call: TRBD1 (6 bases). The V end was cut by 3 bases, the J end by 2 bases, with 13 bases between. CDR3 size: 15 residues. The germline V gene has CDR1 MNHNS and CDR2 SASEGT. CDR3 in amino acids: CASSETGGLNTEAFF. The CDR3 DNA reads as TGTGCCAGCAGTGAGACAGGCGGGCTTAACACTGAAGCTTTCTTT.

This clonotype has more than one count but fewer than ten. The chain joins TRBV5-1 to TRBJ1-2; the D is unclear. Germline values: CDR1 SGHRS, CDR2 YFSETQ. V dropped 0 bases and J dropped 4 bases, with 7 bases sitting between them. The CDR3 length is 13 residues. The CDR3 DNA sequence: TGCGCCAGCAGCTTGGTGACATTCTATGGCTACACCTTC. This gives the protein CASSLVTFYGYTF.

Many counts were recorded for this clonotype. The gene calls are TRBV28 and TRBJ1-6; the D is unclear. Germline-derived CDR1 and CDR2 are MDHEN and SYDVKM. The germline V and J ends were trimmed by 7 bases and 5 bases, with 3 bases remaining between them. The CDR3 has 11 residues. CDR3 in amino acids: CASTHNSPLHF. The CDR3 bases are TGTGCCAGCACTCATAATTCACCCCTCCACTTT.

This clonotype was observed many times. The rearrangement uses TRBV9 and TRBJ2-2; D is perhaps TRBD2 (5 bases). There are 16 residues in the CDR3. The germline gives CDR1 SGDLS, CDR2 YYNGEE. V was shortened by 3 bases and J by 4 bases, with 16 bases between the two germline ends. This CDR3 reads CASSGGSGLFTGELFF. Here the CDR3 DNA reads TGTGCCAGCAGCGGAGGAAGCGGTCTGTTCACCGGGGAGCTGTTTTTT.

The rearrangement joins TRBV27 to TRBJ2-2; D gene uncertain. Trimming stripped 0 bases from V and 0 bases from J, with 5 bases between. The CDR3 spans 15 residues. Looked up from germline, CDR1 is MNHEY and CDR2 is SMNVEV (reference sequence). The CDR3, as DNA: TGTGCCAGCAGTTTATCAGGGACGAACACCGGGGAGCTGTTTTTT. Amino acid sequence: CASSLSGTNTGELFF.

This clonotype was observed at least ten times. The chain links TRBV2 to TRBJ1-2; TRBD1 matches at 7 bases. Germline CDR1 and CDR2: SNHLY and FYNNEI. CDR3 length equals 13 residues. V shed 6 bases and J 7 bases; nucleotides not matched to a gene: 8. CDR3 nucleotide sequence: TGTGCCAGCAGCCCGACAGGGATTAGTGGCTACACCTTC. This gives the protein CASSPTGISGYTF. Using reference TRBV2 and TRBJ1-2 for the parts outside the CDR3, the full variable domain is EPEVTQTPSHQVTQMGQEVILRCVPISNHLYFYWYRQILGQKVEFLVSFYNNEISEKSEIFDDQFSVERPDGSNFTLKIRSTKLEDSAMYFCASSPTGISGYTFGSGTRLTVV.

This clonotype was detected a few times. The gene calls are TRBV30 and TRBJ1-2, with unresolved D. This CDR3 comprises 12 residues. V lost 1 base and J lost 5, with 8 bases in between. The germline V gene has CDR1 GTSNPN and CDR2 SVGIG (reference sequence). The DNA of the CDR3 is TGTGCCTGGAGTGACGGCCCATATGGCTACACCTTC. Protein product: CAWSDGPYGYTF.

The V gene is TRBV7-9, the J gene TRBJ1-2, with a possible D match to TRBD1 (5 bases). Germline CDR1 is SEHNR and CDR2 is FQNEAQ (reference sequence). This CDR3 comprises 13 residues. Trimming cost V 5 bases and J 2 bases, with 9 bases left between them. CDR3: CASSTRQNYGYTF. In DNA, the CDR3 is TGTGCCAGCAGCACCAGACAGAACTATGGCTACACCTTC.

This clonotype was observed at least ten times. This chain uses TRBV11-3 with TRBJ2-1; D is possibly TRBD2 (6 bases). The ends were cut back, 5 bases at V and 8 bases at J, with 16 bases in the middle. CDR1 and CDR2 from the germline V gene are SGHNT and YENEEA. This CDR3 is 14 amino acids long. DNA of the CDR3: TGTGCCAGCAGCGCAGCGGGCTCAAAGGATGAGCAGTTCTTC. This translates into CASSAAGSKDEQFF.

This clonotype was counted only a few times. The genes are TRBV12-3 or TRBV12-4 and TRBJ2-3, with D perhaps matching TRBD2 (7 bases). V lost 4 bases to trimming and J lost 6 bases, with 20 bases between them. This CDR3 spans 16 amino acids. CDR3 loop: CASSSEGGRALDTQYF. Written as DNA, the CDR3 is TGTGCCAGCAGTTCCGAGGGGGGGAGGGCCCTGGATACGCAGTATTTT.

This chain connects TRBV7-2 to TRBJ2-1; 15 positions agree with TRBD2. The germline gives CDR1 SGHTA, CDR2 FQGNSA. The CDR3 is 15 amino acids. V was clipped by 5 bases and J by 9 bases; unmatched bases: 5. CDR3 nucleotides: TGTGCCAGCAGCCCTGGGACTAGCGGGGGGAGTGAGCAGTTCTTC. It encodes CASSPGTSGGSEQFF. Full variable domain (remainder filled in from reference TRBV7-2 and TRBJ2-1): GAGVSQSPSNKVTEKGKDVELRCDPISGHTALYWYRQSLGQGLEFLIYFQGNSAPDKSGLPSDRFSAERTGGSVSTLTIQRTQQEDSAVYLCASSPGTSGGSEQFFGPGTRLTVL.

The chain has TRBV27 and TRBJ2-3; 10 bases align to TRBD2. The CDR3 contains 16 residues. The germline CDR1 and CDR2 sequences are MNHEY and SMNVEV (reference sequence). J gave up 2 bases and V 6 bases, and 8 bases lay outside the gene matches. The CDR3 region is CASSPSLAGATDTQYF. The CDR3 bases are TGTGCCAGCAGCCCCTCTCTAGCGGGGGCCACAGATACGCAGTATTTT.

This clonotype was observed at least ten times. The chain is built from TRBV13 and TRBJ1-2; D possibly corresponds to TRBD1 (6 bases). Looked up from germline, CDR1 is PRHDT and CDR2 is FYEKMQ (reference sequence). This CDR3 spans 15 amino acids. Deletions cut 6 bases from V and 8 bases from J, with 22 bases between. CDR3 in amino acids: CASRHPSEGGGGYTF. The DNA of the CDR3 is TGTGCCAGCAGACACCCTTCTGAAGGGGGAGGAGGCTACACCTTC.

The chain is built from TRBV9 and TRBJ1-1; a weak D match, TRBD1 (6 bases). The CDR3 has 18 amino acids. Trimming pared 3 bases from V and 2 bases from J, leaving 23 bases between. Germline values: CDR1 SGDLS, CDR2 YYNGEE. The CDR3 DNA sequence: TGTGCCAGCAGCGAAGTACAGGGACCACTAACCGCTAACACTGAAGCTTTCTTT. The encoded protein is CASSEVQGPLTANTEAFF.

The gene calls are TRBV20-1 and TRBJ1-2; D not certain. CDR1 is DFQATT and CDR2 is SNEGSKA in the germline V gene (reference sequence). The CDR3 spans 14 residues. V dropped 5 bases and J dropped 2 bases, with 15 bases sitting between them. The CDR3 spells CSAAKEGLNYGYTF. The CDR3 DNA is TGCAGTGCTGCAAAAGAGGGTCTAAACTATGGCTACACCTTC.

This clonotype was seen a few times. The chain recombines TRBV10-3 with TRBJ1-6; D is unclear. The V and J ends lost 0 bases and 7 bases respectively, with 7 bases between them. The CDR3 length is 14 residues. Germline assignment: CDR1 ENHRY and CDR2 SYGVKD. Here the CDR3 reads CAISESNKNSPLHF. The CDR3 DNA follows: TGTGCCATCAGTGAGTCAAATAAGAATTCACCCCTCCACTTT.

The V gene is TRBV20-1, the J gene TRBJ2-5; possibly TRBD1 or TRBD2 for D (5 bases each). CDR1 and CDR2 from the germline V gene are DFQATT and SNEGSKA (reference sequence). This CDR3 has 13 residues. Trimming removed 1 base at V and 7 bases at J, with 13 bases between. In DNA, the CDR3 is TGCAGTGCTAGAGCAGGGAGTGGAGGGACCCAGTACTTC. This translates into CSARAGSGGTQYF.

This clonotype was seen many times. V and J are TRBV4-3 and TRBJ1-2; the D is unclear. Trimming left V 0 bases short and J 4 bases short, with 12 bases between. The germline V gene has CDR1 LGHNA and CDR2 YSLEER. The CDR3 runs 15 residues. The CDR3 DNA reads TGCGCCAGCAGCCAAGATTCGAGCAGGACCTATGGCTACACCTTC. It translates to CASSQDSSRTYGYTF.

This sequence joins TRBV2 and TRBJ2-1; 7 bases are shared with TRBD1. The germline V gene has CDR1 SNHLY and CDR2 FYNNEI. The CDR3 spans 15 residues. The junction had 5 bases not matched to a gene; V was cut back by 4 bases and J by 2 bases. In DNA form, the CDR3 reads TGTGCCAGCAGTGCGGTCACAGGGGCCTACAATGAGCAGTTCTTC. As protein: CASSAVTGAYNEQFF.

This clonotype was counted many times. This sequence joins TRBV7-8 and TRBJ2-2; 8 nucleotides align to TRBD1. This CDR3 contains 15 residues. Looked up from germline, CDR1 is SGHVS and CDR2 is FQNEAQ. Unmatched junction bases numbered 6, after V lost 3 bases and J lost 6 bases. The CDR3 region is CASSFRQGFAGELFF. Written as DNA, the CDR3 is TGTGCCAGCAGCTTTCGACAGGGGTTCGCCGGGGAGCTGTTTTTT. Combining the CDR3 with reference TRBV7-8 and TRBJ2-2 gives the whole variable domain GAGVSQSPRYKVAKRGQDVALRCDPISGHVSLFWYQQALGQGPEFLTYFQNEAQLDKSGLPSDRFFAERPEGSVSTLKIQRTQQEDSAVYLCASSFRQGFAGELFFGEGSRLTVL.

This clonotype appeared many times. The rearrangement links TRBV10-2 to TRBJ1-6; 7 bases match TRBD1. Germline V gene sequence: CDR1 WSHSY, CDR2 SAAADI. V trimming: 2 bases; J trimming: 10 bases; junction bases outside the gene matches: 5. The CDR3 length is 14 residues. The CDR3 DNA reads TGCGCCAGCAGTGAGACAGGGGTGGAATCACCCCTCCACTTT. Translation gives CASSETGVESPLHF.

The table lists this clonotype with many counts. The chain has TRBV7-8 and TRBJ1-1, with TRBD1 as a possible D gene (5 bases). This CDR3 comprises 13 residues. V was shortened by 2 bases and J by 4 bases, with 8 bases between the two germline ends. The germline CDR1 and CDR2 sequences are SGHVS and FQNEAQ. This CDR3 is CASSLSGPTEAFF. CDR3 DNA: TGTGCCAGCAGCTTATCAGGGCCCACTGAAGCTTTCTTT. Variable domain in full (rest from reference TRBV7-8 and TRBJ1-1): GAGVSQSPRYKVAKRGQDVALRCDPISGHVSLFWYQQALGQGPEFLTYFQNEAQLDKSGLPSDRFFAERPEGSVSTLKIQRTQQEDSAVYLCASSLSGPTEAFFGQGTRLTVV.

V and J are TRBV28 and TRBJ2-3; D not resolved. V lost 1 base to trimming and J lost 0 bases, with 8 bases between them. CDR3 length equals 15 residues. Germline V lookup: CDR1 MDHEN, CDR2 SYDVKM. In DNA form, the CDR3 reads TGTGCCAGCAGTTTATACCTAGACAGCACAGATACGCAGTATTTT. This gives the protein CASSLYLDSTDTQYF.

This clonotype was counted at least ten times. The V and J genes are TRBV12-3 or TRBV12-4 and TRBJ2-7; D gene unclear. The CDR3 totals 16 residues. The V gene lost 4 bases and the J gene lost 1 base, with 17 bases spanning the gap. The CDR3 bases are TGTGCCAGCAGTTCCGGTCGGCAGTATCCTTCCTACGAGCAGTACTTC. Residues: CASSSGRQYPSYEQYF.

A few counts support this clonotype. The genes are TRBV24-1 and TRBJ2-7; D gene unclear. Germline loops: CDR1 KGHDR, CDR2 SFDVKD. CDR3 size: 14 residues. V lost 2 bases and J lost 6, with 13 bases in between. CDR3: CATSDSYRVSEQYF. Written as DNA, the CDR3 is TGTGCCACCAGTGATTCTTACCGGGTCAGCGAGCAGTACTTC.

V is TRBV30 and J is TRBJ1-1; 7 bases match TRBD1. Unmatched junction bases numbered 13, after V lost 3 bases and J lost 6 bases. The CDR3 has 15 residues. Germline V CDR1 and CDR2: GTSNPN, SVGIG (reference sequence). The DNA of the CDR3 is TGTGCCTGGAGGGCCGGGACAGCGGCCGGGCCTGAAGCTTTCTTT. Amino acids: CAWRAGTAAGPEAFF.

The table lists this clonotype with a few counts. The gene calls are TRBV4-2 and TRBJ2-7; possible D gene TRBD2, 6 bases. The CDR3 is 16 residues long. The V gene's germline CDR1 is LGHNA and CDR2 YNFKEQ. With 0 bases removed from V and 6 bases from J, the gap between germline ends came to 18 bases. The CDR3 here is CASSQERALATPEQYF. The CDR3 bases are TGTGCCAGCAGCCAAGAGAGGGCGCTAGCGACTCCCGAGCAGTACTTC.

This clonotype was counted at least ten times. The chain combines TRBV20-1 with TRBJ2-3; D perhaps matches TRBD1 (6 bases). The V gene's germline CDR1 is DFQATT and CDR2 SNEGSKA (reference sequence). Trimming pared 3 bases from V and 4 bases from J, leaving 14 bases between. The CDR3 sequence is 14 residues long. CDR3 residues: CSARAVGAADTQYF. CDR3 DNA: TGCAGTGCTAGGGCTGTGGGGGCGGCAGATACGCAGTATTTT.

This clonotype was picked up many times. The rearrangement uses TRBV20-1 and TRBJ2-3; D remains unclear. Trimming took off 2 bases at V and 3 bases at J, with 3 bases between the two ends. The V gene's germline CDR1 is DFQATT and CDR2 SNEGSKA (reference sequence). There are 11 residues in the CDR3. CDR3 residues: CSARKTDTQYF. For the CDR3, the DNA is TGCAGTGCTAGAAAGACAGATACGCAGTATTTT.

This clonotype turned up a few times. The chain joins TRBV5-1 to TRBJ1-5, with D hard to call. Germline V lookup: CDR1 SGHRS, CDR2 YFSETQ. V was trimmed by 1 base and J by 4 bases, leaving 12 bases between them. The CDR3 extends over 15 amino acids. The CDR3, as DNA: TGCGCCAGCAGCTTGCACGGGTATGAAAATCAGCCCCAGCATTTT. The encoded protein is CASSLHGYENQPQHF.